This TCR beta chain stems from a study of T-cell reconstitution after alpha-beta-depleted transplantation in children. Unique molecular identifiers were used to barcode this TCRbeta library. TCRdb ran MiXCR on the PCR reads and lists one entry per CDR3 protein. There are 190,000 or so distinct CDR3 sequences in the sample; about 6.8% occur only once, and 3% to 3.5% lies in the top ten. This CDR3 has 14 residues. V lost 6 bases, J lost 8 bases, and 16 bases lay in between. At least ten counts were recorded for this clonotype. The sample in question was PBMCs from the stem cell graft donor, obtained from the stem cell graft. This TCR was sampled from a human donor who donated a stem cell graft to a child with Wiskott-Aldrich syndrome. The V call is TRBV12-3 or TRBV12-4, the J call TRBJ1-4; maybe TRBD1 (5 bases). The CDR3 sequence is CASSSRGEYEKLFF. The CDR3, as DNA: TGTGCCAGCAGCTCGCGGGGGGAGTACGAAAAACTGTTTTTT.